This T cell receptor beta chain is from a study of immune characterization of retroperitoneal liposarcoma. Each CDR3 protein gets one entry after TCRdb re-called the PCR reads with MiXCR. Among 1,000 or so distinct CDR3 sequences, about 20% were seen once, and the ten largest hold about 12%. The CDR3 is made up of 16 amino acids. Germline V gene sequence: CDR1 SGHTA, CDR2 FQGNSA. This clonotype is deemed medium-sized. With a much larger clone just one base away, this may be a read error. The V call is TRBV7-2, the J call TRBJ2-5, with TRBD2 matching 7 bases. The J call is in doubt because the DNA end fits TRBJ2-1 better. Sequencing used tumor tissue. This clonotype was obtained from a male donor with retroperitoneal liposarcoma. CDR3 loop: CASSLGGSGSQETQFF. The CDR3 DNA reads TGTGCCAGCAGCTTAGGTGGTAGCGGGTCTCAAGAGACCCAGTTCTTC.